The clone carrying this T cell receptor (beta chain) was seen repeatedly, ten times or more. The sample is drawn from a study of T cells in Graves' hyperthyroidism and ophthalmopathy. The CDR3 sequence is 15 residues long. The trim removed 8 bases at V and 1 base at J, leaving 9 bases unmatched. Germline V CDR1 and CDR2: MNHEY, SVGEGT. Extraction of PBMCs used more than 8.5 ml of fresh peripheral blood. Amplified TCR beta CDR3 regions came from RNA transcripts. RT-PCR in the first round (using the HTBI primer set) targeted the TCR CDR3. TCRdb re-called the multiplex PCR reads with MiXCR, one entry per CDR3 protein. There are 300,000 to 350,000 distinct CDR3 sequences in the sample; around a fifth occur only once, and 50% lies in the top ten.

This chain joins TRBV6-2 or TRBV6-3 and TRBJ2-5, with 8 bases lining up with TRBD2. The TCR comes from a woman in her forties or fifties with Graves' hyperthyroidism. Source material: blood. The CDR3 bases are TGTGCCAGCGCCCTGCGCGGGGGGACCCAAGAGACCCAGTACTTC. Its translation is CASALRGGTQETQYF.